The 27 T cell receptor beta chains below all came from one sample that was sequenced in a study of blood T cell repertoires in COVID-19. Clones were read by immunoSEQ multiplex PCR, and TCRdb kept only the in-frame ones, dropping some. This sample has hundreds of thousands of clones; 88% occur once, and the top ten carry 6.5% to 8.5%. Sequencing was performed on PBMCs or T cells enriched from blood (not recorded which). The receptors here all came from a woman between 55 and 75 years old who had recovered from COVID-19.

The chain links TRBV19 to TRBJ1-3; D ambiguous. The CDR3 covers 14 residues. Per germline, CDR1 LNHDA and CDR2 SQIVND (reference sequence). Trimming took off 4 bases at V and 2 bases at J, with 9 bases between the two ends. This CDR3 is CASSNGGTGNTIYF. CDR3 in DNA: TGTGCCAGTAGTAACGGAGGAACTGGAAACACCATATATTTT.

This chain uses TRBV5-1 with TRBJ1-2, with 9 bases that match TRBD1. Germline V lookup: CDR1 SGHRS, CDR2 YFSETQ. The CDR3 is 13 residues long. The V gene end was trimmed by 7 bases and the J gene end by 5 bases; junction bases not matched to a gene: 6. DNA of the CDR3: TGCGCCAGCGCCCGGACAGGGGTATATGGCTACACCTTC. Translating it yields CASARTGVYGYTF.

This chain joins TRBV2 and TRBJ2-7, with TRBD2 identical over 14 bases. Unmatched junction bases numbered 0, after V lost 8 bases and J lost 3 bases. The length of the CDR3 is 13 residues. The germline gives CDR1 SNHLY, CDR2 FYNNEI. CDR3: CASGLAGGYEQYF. CDR3 bases: TGTGCCAGCGGACTAGCGGGGGGCTACGAGCAGTACTTC.

The gene calls are TRBV11-2 and TRBJ2-7; 7 bases are a match to TRBD2. The V and J ends lost 5 bases and 5 bases, in that order; junction bases with no gene match: 12. The CDR3 is 15 amino acids. Germline CDR1 and CDR2: SGHAT and FQNNGV. The CDR3 loop is CASSKSTGGYDEQYV. The CDR3 nucleotides are TGTGCCAGCAGCAAATCGACGGGGGGATACGACGAGCAGTACGTC.

V and J are TRBV21-1 and TRBJ2-6; the table's D call, TRBD1, was not checked against the DNA. TRBV21-1 is classified as a pseudogene. CDR3 length equals 15 residues. CDR3 DNA: TGTGCCAGCAGCAAATCAGGGTCTGGGGCCAACGTCCTGACTTTC. Its protein is CASSKSGSGANVLTF.

The V and J genes are TRBV6-2 or TRBV6-3 and TRBJ2-2; maybe TRBD2 (5 bases). The CDR3 has 16 amino acids. V lost 4 bases and J 3 bases, leaving 15 bases between the germline ends. CDR1 is MNHEY, CDR2 SVGEGT, per germline. This CDR3 reads CASSFNFRDYTGELFF. The DNA for the CDR3 is TGTGCCAGCAGTTTCAACTTCCGGGATTACACCGGGGAGCTGTTTTTT.

The chain is built from TRBV5-6 and TRBJ2-2; maybe TRBD2 (6 bases). CDR3 length: 15 residues. Trimming took 2 bases from V and 5 from J, leaving 13 bases between them. Germline V gene lookup returns CDR1 SGHDT and CDR2 YYEEEE. The CDR3 region has the DNA TGTGCCAGCAGCTTTCCAACACGGGGGACCGGGGAGCTGTTTTTT. Its protein product is CASSFPTRGTGELFF.

This rearrangement joins TRBV5-1 to TRBJ2-3; D is ambiguous. CDR3 length: 13 amino acids. V was pared by 5 bases and J by 0 bases, with 7 bases between. Germline values: CDR1 SGHRS, CDR2 YFSETQ. The CDR3, as DNA: TGCGCCAGCAGGATGACTAGCACAGATACGCAGTATTTT. Translating it yields CASRMTSTDTQYF. The full variable domain, rest sourced from reference TRBV5-1 and TRBJ2-3, is KAGVTQTPRYLIKTRGQQVTLSCSPISGHRSVSWYQQTPGQGLQFLFEYFSETQRNKGNFPGRFSGRQFSNSRSEMNVSTLELGDSALYLCASRMTSTDTQYFGPGTRLTVL.

The chain joins TRBV7-9 to TRBJ2-1; D not certain. V was trimmed by 2 bases and J by 13 bases, leaving 9 bases between them. This CDR3 is 11 amino acids long. CDR1 is SEHNR and CDR2 is FQNEAQ in the germline V gene (reference sequence). The DNA of the CDR3 is TGTGCCAGCAGCTTACGGTCCCCACAGTTCTTC. It specifies CASSLRSPQFF.

V is TRBV18 and J is TRBJ1-3, with 7 nucleotides matching TRBD1. The V gene's germline CDR1 is KGHSH and CDR2 LQKENI. After removal of 8 bases from V and 4 bases from J, the junction contained 5 bases not matched to a gene. The CDR3 covers 13 residues. CDR3 nucleotides: TGTGCCAGCGTCGAGGGGGCAGGAAACACCATATATTTT. Translating it yields CASVEGAGNTIYF.

The chain carries TRBV15 and TRBJ2-7; a possible D gene is TRBD1 (6 bases). The CDR3 consists of 16 residues. With 1 base removed from V and 2 bases from J, the gap between germline ends came to 15 bases. Germline assignment: CDR1 LNHNV and CDR2 YYDKDF (reference sequence). The CDR3 spells CATSRGTTGATYEQYF. The CDR3 coding sequence is TGTGCCACCAGCAGAGGAACGACAGGCGCTACCTACGAGCAGTACTTC.

The chain joins TRBV6-5 to TRBJ2-7, with 12 bases that match TRBD2. The CDR3 is 15 amino acids. Germline CDR1 is MNHEY and CDR2 is SVGAGI. The J segment lost 3 bases and the V segment lost 7 bases, leaving 7 bases of the junction unmatched. DNA for the CDR3: TGTGCCAGCACCCGAACTAGCGGGGGGAACTACGAGCAGTACTTC. Protein: CASTRTSGGNYEQYF.

Comments on this clone: The sample holds other DNA sequences that translate to the same CDR3. The rearrangement uses TRBV19 and TRBJ1-2; TRBD1 might be the D (5 bases). Trimming stripped 3 bases from V and 4 bases from J, with 9 bases between. Germline V gene sequence: CDR1 LNHDA, CDR2 SQIVND (reference sequence). This CDR3 is 13 amino acids long. CDR3 region: CASSMGQGYGYTF. The CDR3 nucleotides are TGTGCCAGTAGTATGGGGCAGGGCTATGGCTACACCTTC.

The chain recombines TRBV2 with TRBJ1-1; tentative D call: TRBD1 (6 bases). Germline V gene data show CDR1 as SNHLY and CDR2 as FYNNEI. The CDR3 runs 13 residues. V was trimmed by 2 bases and J by 7 bases, leaving 11 bases between them. The CDR3 loop reads CASSEYVRGEAFF. The CDR3 coding sequence is TGTGCCAGCAGTGAATACGTCAGGGGTGAAGCTTTCTTT.

The CDR3 nucleotides are TGCGCCAGCAGAGGACACGATCGCGAAGCTTTCTTT. Amino acids: CASRGHDREAFF. The chain has TRBV4-1 and TRBJ1-1; a possible D gene is TRBD1 (5 bases). The germline V and J ends were trimmed by 6 bases and 8 bases, with 13 bases remaining between them. Germline values: CDR1 MGHRA, CDR2 YSYEKL. The CDR3 extends over 12 amino acids.

The rearrangement joins TRBV19 to TRBJ1-3, with D perhaps matching TRBD1 (6 bases). The CDR3 runs 16 residues. Trimming took 1 base from V and 0 from J, leaving 10 bases between them. Germline assignment: CDR1 LNHDA and CDR2 SQIVND (reference sequence). The CDR3 protein is CASSIVTGSSGNTIYF. CDR3 DNA sequence: TGTGCCAGTAGTATAGTGACAGGATCCTCTGGAAACACCATATATTTT.

This rearrangement joins TRBV9 to TRBJ2-7; 7 nucleotides agree with TRBD1. The germline CDR1 and CDR2 sequences are SGDLS and YYNGEE. V lost 4 bases to trimming and J lost 2 bases; unmatched junction nucleotides: 9. CDR3 length: 15 residues. This chain's CDR3 is CASSSTGTAPYEQYF. CDR3 DNA sequence: TGTGCCAGCAGCTCTACCGGGACAGCGCCCTACGAGCAGTACTTC.

The chain has TRBV11-2 and TRBJ2-1; 8 positions match TRBD2. This CDR3 comprises 16 residues. V trimming: 1 base; J trimming: 6 bases; junction bases outside the gene matches: 8. The germline V gene has CDR1 SGHAT and CDR2 FQNNGV. The CDR3 sequence is CASSLAGWGTSNEQFF. Here the CDR3 DNA reads TGTGCCAGCAGCTTAGCGGGATGGGGGACTAGCAATGAGCAGTTCTTC.

Here the CDR3 DNA reads TGTGCCAGCAGCTTGGGACTAGCGGGGCCTAACACCGGGGAGCTGTTTTTT. Translated: CASSLGLAGPNTGELFF. The rearrangement uses TRBV13 and TRBJ2-2; 13 bases align to TRBD2. The V and J ends lost 3 bases and 2 bases, in that order; junction bases with no gene match: 3. Germline values: CDR1 PRHDT, CDR2 FYEKMQ (reference sequence). This CDR3 spans 17 amino acids.

The chain is built from TRBV3-1 (or the pseudogene TRBV3-2) and TRBJ1-1; 7 nucleotides align to TRBD1. Germline loops: CDR1 LGHDT, CDR2 YNNKEL (reference sequence). The CDR3 length is 12 residues. Trimming cost V 3 bases and J 5 bases; bases outside gene matches: 0. CDR3 protein: CASSQTGTEAFF. The CDR3 DNA reads TGTGCCAGCAGCCAGACAGGGACTGAAGCTTTCTTT.

The chain employs TRBV11-2 and TRBJ1-1; weak D call: TRBD1 (5 bases). V was shortened by 5 bases and J by 1 base, with 11 bases between the two germline ends. CDR3 size: 14 residues. In germline, CDR1 is SGHAT, CDR2 FQNNGV. DNA for the CDR3: TGTGCCAGCAGCCTGGACATCCAGAACACTGAAGCTTTCTTT. Protein: CASSLDIQNTEAFF.

The V and J genes are TRBV7-2 and TRBJ2-5; 8 nucleotides agree with TRBD1. Trimming cost V 3 bases and J 2 bases; bases outside gene matches: 2. The CDR3 is made up of 14 amino acids. Germline-derived CDR1 and CDR2 are SGHTA and FQGNSA. In DNA, the CDR3 is TGTGCCAGCAGCTTTGGACAGGGTCAAGAGACCCAGTACTTC. Protein product: CASSFGQGQETQYF.

The chain carries TRBV29-1 and TRBJ2-3; D gene ambiguous. Germline-derived CDR1 and CDR2 are SQVTM and ANQGSEA. The CDR3 sequence is 12 residues long. The V end was cut by 5 bases, the J end by 1 base, with 7 bases between. CDR3 sequence reads: CSVHRGTDTQYF. As DNA, the CDR3 is TGCAGCGTTCATCGGGGCACAGATACGCAGTATTTT.

The chain links TRBV11-2 to TRBJ2-3, with 8 bases fitting TRBD2. The CDR3 length is 19 residues. J gave up 4 bases and V 3 bases, and 18 bases lay outside the gene matches. Germline CDR1 SGHAT, CDR2 FQNNGV. CDR3 residues: CASSFNSGGGRLVPDTQYF. CDR3 bases: TGTGCCAGCAGCTTCAACTCCGGGGGGGGCCGATTGGTGCCAGATACGCAGTATTTT.

The J gene is TRBJ2-2, the V gene TRBV2, with 11 bases aligning to TRBD2. The CDR3 length is 17 residues. Per germline, CDR1 SNHLY and CDR2 FYNNEI. The trim removed 5 bases at V and 5 bases at J, leaving 10 bases unmatched. In DNA, the CDR3 is TGTGCCAGCAGTTGGCTAGCGGGGGGTCAGAGGACCGGGGAGCTGTTTTTT. Its translation: CASSWLAGGQRTGELFF.

The chain combines TRBV27 with TRBJ2-7; TRBD2 matches at 11 bases. Trimming at V came to 5 bases and at J to 2 bases, leaving 5 bases not matched to a gene. The CDR3 has 15 residues. CDR1 is MNHEY and CDR2 is SMNVEV in the germline V gene (reference sequence). CDR3 in amino acids: CASSILAGGPYEQYF. The CDR3 coding sequence is TGTGCCAGCAGTATCCTAGCGGGGGGCCCCTACGAGCAGTACTTC.

The rearrangement uses TRBV29-1 and TRBJ1-4, with D perhaps TRBD1 (5 bases). V lost 5 bases and J lost 4, with 14 bases in between. The germline CDR1 and CDR2 sequences are SQVTM and ANQGSEA. CDR3 length equals 14 residues. The CDR3: CSVLSDSYNEKLFF. CDR3 coding DNA: TGCAGCGTTCTAAGTGACAGTTATAATGAAAAACTGTTTTTT.